This entry concerns a single T cell receptor (beta chain). Trimming took off 1 base at V and 9 bases at J, with 13 bases between the two ends. CDR1 is SGHDN and CDR2 is FVKESK in the germline V gene. The CDR3 has 13 residues. Replicate sorted-subset PCRs were loaded with roughly 200 ng DNA, about 31,000 T cell genomes. Generated by immunoSEQ multiplex PCR, the TCRdb table keeps only in-frame clones and is missing some. The table has millions of clones, roughly 95% seen once. This entry is derived from a study of shared clonotypes between healthy human individuals. For the study at large: There were three CD4 naive, three CD4 memory, two CD8 naive and one CD8 memory plates per donor.

CD45RO-negative CD8 cells positively selected for CCR7 made up the naive population, which excluded terminally differentiated effector memory CD45RA+ cells. The sequencing sample was made of naive CD8+ T cells sorted from blood. J is TRBJ2-7 and V is TRBV14; either TRBD1 or TRBD2 may supply D (5 bases each). The sequence was obtained from a man younger than 35 in good health. The CDR3 region has the DNA TGTGCCAGCAGCCAAGCGTGGGGGTCCGTGCAGTACTTC. Encoded protein: CASSQAWGSVQYF.